The 13 T cell receptor beta chains below were found in one sample sequenced in a study of CD8 T cells in Susac syndrome. The RNA input was roughly 0.45 to 1 ug, and it was reverse transcribed with random hexamers. TCRdb passed the immunoSEQ multiplex PCR reads through MiXCR, listing each CDR3 protein once. In the table there are around 150,000 distinct CDR3 sequences, over 85% of which are singletons. Sequencing was carried out using CD4+ T cells from PBMCs. Source of these receptors: a human donor in good health.

The chain links TRBV28 to TRBJ2-7; maybe TRBD2 (6 bases). CDR1 and CDR2 (germline): MDHEN, SYDVKM. This CDR3 contains 13 residues. Between the trimmed V and J ends, which lost 9 bases and 0 bases, there was a span of 12 bases. The CDR3 sequence: CASSPGSSYEQYF. DNA of the CDR3: TGTGCCAGTTCCCCCGGGAGCTCCTACGAGCAGTACTTC.

This chain joins TRBV20-1 and TRBJ2-6, with D possibly matching TRBD1 (5 bases). CDR1 and CDR2 (germline): DFQATT, SNEGSKA (reference sequence). CDR3 length equals 15 residues. The V end lost 6 bases, the J end lost 2 bases, and 14 bases lay between the germline ends. CDR3 coding DNA: TGCAGTGCCGCTACCAGGGTGACTGGGGCCAACGTCCTGACTTTC. This gives the protein CSAATRVTGANVLTF.

The rearrangement joins TRBV15 to TRBJ2-3; tentative D call: TRBD1 (5 bases). CDR3 length equals 16 residues. Trimming removed 0 bases at V and 0 bases at J, with 10 bases between. CDR1 LNHNV and CDR2 YYDKDF come from the germline V gene (reference sequence). The CDR3 sequence is CATSRDLQGSTDTQYF. The CDR3, as DNA: TGTGCCACCAGCAGAGATTTGCAGGGCAGCACAGATACGCAGTATTTT.

The chain uses TRBV29-1 and TRBJ1-2; the D is unclear. V dropped 3 bases and J dropped 7 bases, with 12 bases sitting between them. Germline CDR1 and CDR2: SQVTM and ANQGSEA. The CDR3 loop spans 12 amino acids. DNA for the CDR3: TGCAGCGTTGATTCCGGGGAGACTGGCTACACCTTC. It encodes CSVDSGETGYTF.

The gene calls are TRBV27 and TRBJ2-1, with D perhaps TRBD1 or TRBD2 (5 bases each). The CDR3 contains 17 residues. V was trimmed by 3 bases and J by 4 bases, leaving 19 bases between them. Looked up from germline, CDR1 is MNHEY and CDR2 is SMNVEV (reference sequence). The CDR3 DNA reads TGTGCCAGCAGTTTGATAAGGGACGCCCAAGAATACAATGAGCAGTTCTTC. This codes for CASSLIRDAQEYNEQFF.

V gene TRBV12-3 or TRBV12-4 combines with J gene TRBJ2-5, with D perhaps matching TRBD1 or TRBD2 (6 bases each). V lost 3 bases to trimming and J lost 5 bases, with 10 bases between them. The CDR3 sequence is 13 residues long. CDR3 region: CASSFRGEETQYF. The CDR3 nucleotides read TGTGCCAGCAGTTTTAGGGGGGAGGAGACCCAGTACTTC.

This clonotype was observed once. The chain employs TRBV3-1 and TRBJ1-5; possibly TRBD1 for D (6 bases). Trimming stripped 0 bases from V and 4 bases from J, with 10 bases between. Germline V lookup: CDR1 LGHDT, CDR2 YNNKEL (reference sequence). This CDR3 is 15 amino acids long. The CDR3 protein is CASSQDDRRNQPQHF. DNA of the CDR3: TGTGCCAGCAGCCAAGATGACAGGCGAAATCAGCCCCAGCATTTT.

The chain links TRBV3-1 to TRBJ2-7, with 9 bases aligning to TRBD1. The CDR3 runs 13 residues. V was pared by 5 bases and J by 7 bases, with 6 bases of the junction left unmatched. Germline V gene data show CDR1 as LGHDT and CDR2 as YNNKEL (reference sequence). The DNA for the CDR3 is TGTGCCAGCAGCAGAGGACAGGGGAATGAGCAGTACTTC. It yields the protein CASSRGQGNEQYF.

The J gene is TRBJ2-5, the V gene TRBV20-1; D may be TRBD1 or TRBD2 (6 bases each). Trimming pared 0 bases from V and 5 bases from J, leaving 13 bases between. Germline V gene data show CDR1 as DFQATT and CDR2 as SNEGSKA (reference sequence). This CDR3 is built from 14 residues. The CDR3 loop reads CSARDKGGRETQYF. In DNA, the CDR3 is TGCAGTGCTAGAGATAAGGGGGGCCGTGAGACCCAGTACTTC.

The chain is built from TRBV29-1 and TRBJ2-7; 11 positions agree with TRBD2. J gave up 6 bases and V 3 bases, and 13 bases lay outside the gene matches. The CDR3 runs 16 residues. Germline loops: CDR1 SQVTM, CDR2 ANQGSEA. The CDR3 DNA is TGCAGCGTTGAGAGGGCTAGCGGGGGGCCGAGAGGCGAGCAGTACTTC. The encoded protein is CSVERASGGPRGEQYF.

The rearrangement uses TRBV5-1 and TRBJ1-5; D not resolved. The germline gives CDR1 SGHRS, CDR2 YFSETQ. Trimming cost V 0 bases and J 0 bases, with 7 bases left between them. This CDR3 has 15 residues. The CDR3 bases are TGCGCCAGCAGCTTGGACGGGTATAGCAATCAGCCCCAGCATTTT. This gives the protein CASSLDGYSNQPQHF.

The genes are TRBV3-1 and TRBJ2-5; no clear D. This CDR3 has 12 residues. Germline loops: CDR1 LGHDT, CDR2 YNNKEL (reference sequence). Between the trimmed V and J ends, which lost 4 bases and 5 bases, there was a span of 8 bases. The CDR3 nucleotides are TGTGCCAGCAGCCGCCTACGGGAGACCCAGTACTTC. Amino acid sequence: CASSRLRETQYF.

The rearrangement links TRBV14 to TRBJ2-1; a weak D match, TRBD2 (6 bases). Trimming left V 1 base short and J 10 bases short, with 14 bases between. This CDR3 has 14 amino acids. Per germline, CDR1 SGHDN and CDR2 FVKESK. The CDR3 reads CASSQGGGAREQFF. DNA for the CDR3: TGTGCCAGCAGCCAAGGAGGCGGGGCGCGGGAGCAGTTCTTC.